Presented here are 27 T cell receptor beta chains from one specimen sequenced in a study of T cell changes during pregnancy in multiple sclerosis. Repertoires were generated with immunoSEQ multiplex PCR, while TCRdb's copy carries only in-frame clones and drops some. Of about 46,000 clones in the sample, almost 95% were seen once. The sequences come from CD4+ T cells from peripheral blood mononuclear cells, collected in the second trimester of pregnancy. The source is a female donor in good health, enrolled as a control in a pregnancy study.

This clone was seen a single time. The rearrangement joins TRBV10-3 to TRBJ2-3; D is perhaps TRBD2 (6 bases). With 10 bases removed from V and 3 bases from J, the gap between germline ends came to 17 bases. Germline CDR1 ENHRY, CDR2 SYGVKD. CDR3 size: 14 residues. CDR3 sequence (DNA): TGTGCCACAATAAGGGACTCCGGGACAGATACGCAGTATTTT. Protein sequence: CATIRDSGTDTQYF.

The V and J genes are TRBV11-3 and TRBJ1-4, with TRBD1 identical over 8 bases. J was trimmed by 4 bases and V by 5 bases; bases with no gene match: 6. The germline CDR1 and CDR2 sequences are SGHNT and YENEEA. This CDR3 is 15 amino acids long. In DNA form, the CDR3 reads TGTGCCAGCAGCCCCGGGGGACAGGTTAATGAAAAACTGTTTTTT. Translated, it gives CASSPGGQVNEKLFF.

V and J are TRBV5-4 and TRBJ1-4; 9 positions match TRBD1. Germline V CDR1 and CDR2: SGHNT, YYREEE (reference sequence). The CDR3 runs to 14 residues. V lost 3 bases, J lost 6 bases, and 3 bases stayed unmatched. CDR3: CASSSDRGDEKLFF. The CDR3 nucleotides are TGTGCCAGCAGCTCGGACAGGGGAGATGAAAAACTGTTTTTT.

The rearrangement links TRBV4-2 to TRBJ1-5; 7 nucleotides agree with TRBD1. The germline V gene has CDR1 LGHNA and CDR2 YNFKEQ. This CDR3 has 15 amino acids. The V and J ends lost 5 bases and 2 bases, in that order; junction bases with no gene match: 6. This CDR3 reads CASSLDRWGNQPQHF. CDR3 in DNA: TGTGCCAGCAGCTTGGACAGGTGGGGCAATCAGCCCCAGCATTTT.

The rearrangement links TRBV19 to TRBJ2-3; 11 bases agree with TRBD1. The germline V gene encodes CDR1 LNHDA and CDR2 SQIVND (reference sequence). The ends lost 7 bases at V and 4 bases at J; junction bases unmatched: 13. The CDR3 totals 17 residues. CDR3 residues: CASTPSFGTGGADTQYF. The CDR3 DNA sequence: TGTGCCAGTACCCCCTCGTTCGGGACAGGGGGTGCAGATACGCAGTATTTT.

This chain connects TRBV19 to TRBJ1-2; no definite D call. There are 15 residues in the CDR3. Per germline, CDR1 LNHDA and CDR2 SQIVND (reference sequence). V was trimmed by 4 bases and J by 4 bases, leaving 16 bases between them. Written as DNA, the CDR3 is TGTGCCAGTAGTACCACCCTTGAGACGGGCTATGGCTACACCTTC. Its protein is CASSTTLETGYGYTF.

The chain combines TRBV5-1 with TRBJ1-1, with D possibly TRBD1 on 6 matching bases. V was pared by 0 bases and J by 3 bases, with 18 bases between. The germline gives CDR1 SGHRS, CDR2 YFSETQ. The CDR3 contains 17 residues. The CDR3 is CASSLGRGVRWDTEAFF. The CDR3, as DNA: TGCGCCAGCAGCTTGGGCAGGGGCGTAAGGTGGGACACTGAAGCTTTCTTT.

The chain carries TRBV6-5 and TRBJ1-1, with D hard to call. The CDR3 sequence is 12 residues long. Germline CDR1 reads MNHEY; CDR2 reads SVGAGI. The ends were cut back, 6 bases at V and 1 base at J, with 6 bases in the middle. CDR3 in DNA: TGTGCCAGCAGGGGAGGGAACACTGAAGCTTTCTTT. It codes for CASRGGNTEAFF.

Only one count was recorded for this clone. The rearrangement links TRBV18 to TRBJ1-5; the D gene is possibly TRBD1 (5 bases). This CDR3 spans 14 amino acids. Germline CDR1 KGHSH, CDR2 LQKENI. Trimming left V 2 bases short and J 4 bases short, with 9 bases between. The CDR3 here is CASSPVQGNQPQHF. The DNA of the CDR3 is TGTGCCAGCTCACCAGTTCAGGGAAATCAGCCCCAGCATTTT.

V and J are TRBV5-4 and TRBJ1-2; 7 bases fit TRBD1. Germline V gene lookup returns CDR1 SGHNT and CDR2 YYREEE (reference sequence). The CDR3 covers 13 residues. V was clipped by 4 bases and J by 7 bases; unmatched bases: 7. CDR3 DNA: TGTGCCAGCAGCCGGACAGGTCCCGCTGGCTACACCTTC. Translation gives CASSRTGPAGYTF.

V usage is TRBV7-8 and J usage is TRBJ2-1; maybe TRBD2 (6 bases). The CDR3 consists of 14 residues. Trimming stripped 1 base from V and 8 bases from J, with 12 bases between. The germline gives CDR1 SGHVS, CDR2 FQNEAQ. The CDR3 spells CASSLEWGDDEQFF. CDR3 bases: TGTGCCAGCAGCTTAGAGTGGGGGGACGATGAGCAGTTCTTC.

This sequence joins TRBV30 and TRBJ1-1; D is undetermined. Germline V gene sequence: CDR1 GTSNPN, CDR2 SVGIG (reference sequence). Trimming removed 8 bases at V and 0 bases at J, with 10 bases between. The CDR3 has 12 residues. In DNA form, the CDR3 reads TGTGCCGACTCCAGCGTGAACACTGAAGCTTTCTTT. This codes for CADSSVNTEAFF.

In this sample, this clone turned up a few times. The rearrangement joins TRBV5-4 to TRBJ2-5, with a possible D match to TRBD2 (7 bases). The CDR3 has 15 residues. Germline V gene data show CDR1 as SGHNT and CDR2 as YYREEE (reference sequence). V dropped 2 bases and J dropped 0 bases, with 11 bases sitting between them. The CDR3 region has the DNA TGTGCCAGCAGCTTTGGAGGGGGGGACCAAGAGACCCAGTACTTC. Protein sequence: CASSFGGGDQETQYF.

This rearrangement joins TRBV19 to TRBJ1-1; D possibly corresponds to TRBD1 (5 bases). This CDR3 has 14 residues. Per germline, CDR1 LNHDA and CDR2 SQIVND (reference sequence). Trimming took off 1 base at V and 7 bases at J, with 13 bases between the two ends. The CDR3 sequence: CASSIGGSDSEAFF. For the CDR3, the DNA is TGTGCCAGTAGTATAGGAGGCAGCGACAGTGAAGCTTTCTTT. Supplemented by reference TRBV19 and TRBJ1-1, the full variable domain reads DGGITQSPKYLFRKEGQNVTLSCEQNLNHDAMYWYRQDPGQGLRLIYYSQIVNDFQKGDIAEGYSVSREKKESFPLTVTSAQKNPTAFYLCASSIGGSDSEAFFGQGTRLTVV.

This chain links TRBV10-1 with TRBJ1-5, with 7 bases aligning to TRBD1. The length of the CDR3 is 15 residues. CDR1 WNHNN and CDR2 SYGVQD come from the germline V gene (reference sequence). J lost 4 bases, V lost 7 bases, and 10 bases had no gene match. This CDR3 reads CASTLGTVCNQPQHF. CDR3 DNA sequence: TGCGCCAGCACCCTTGGGACAGTTTGTAATCAGCCCCAGCATTTT.

This clone appeared once. This rearrangement joins TRBV6-6 to TRBJ1-1; D might be TRBD1 (6 bases). Between the trimmed V and J ends, which lost 6 bases and 5 bases, there was a span of 10 bases. Per the germline V gene, CDR1 is MNHNY and CDR2 is SVGAGI (reference sequence). The CDR3 has 12 residues. The CDR3 nucleotides are TGTGCCAGCAGACCAGGGGAAACTGAAGCTTTCTTT. This sequence encodes CASRPGETEAFF.

The V and J genes are TRBV2 and TRBJ1-2; 8 bases map to TRBD1. The CDR3 consists of 15 residues. Trimming took 5 bases from V and 5 from J; bases not matched to a gene: 10. CDR1 is SNHLY and CDR2 is FYNNEI in the germline V gene. The CDR3 loop reads CASSIAPRTGYGYTF. The CDR3 nucleotides are TGTGCCAGCAGTATCGCCCCCCGGACAGGGTATGGCTACACCTTC.

V is TRBV2 and J is TRBJ1-2; D not certain. The CDR3 extends over 14 amino acids. With 0 bases removed from V and 4 bases from J, the gap between germline ends came to 9 bases. Germline assignment: CDR1 SNHLY and CDR2 FYNNEI. The CDR3 region has the DNA TGTGCCAGCAGTGAAGCTTTAAGCTTCTATGGCTACACCTTC. It specifies CASSEALSFYGYTF.

The V call is TRBV7-8, the J call TRBJ2-3; possibly TRBD1 for D (5 bases). CDR1 and CDR2 (germline): SGHVS, FQNEAQ. Between the trimmed V and J ends, which lost 1 base and 0 bases, there was a span of 11 bases. The CDR3 runs to 16 residues. The CDR3 spells CASSLVGQSSTDTQYF. The CDR3 DNA follows: TGTGCCAGCAGCTTAGTGGGGCAGTCTAGCACAGATACGCAGTATTTT.

The V gene is TRBV19, the J gene TRBJ1-1, with TRBD1 identical over 7 bases. From germline, CDR1 is LNHDA and CDR2 SQIVND (reference sequence). V lost 1 base to trimming and J lost 0 bases; unmatched junction nucleotides: 5. The length of the CDR3 is 16 residues. The CDR3 DNA follows: TGTGCCAGTAGTATAGGTGGGACAGTAATGAACACTGAAGCTTTCTTT. Encoded protein: CASSIGGTVMNTEAFF.

The chain couples TRBV5-3 to TRBJ1-2, with no clear D. TRBV5-3 counts as an open reading frame of uncertain function. V gave up 4 bases and J gave up 6 bases, with 19 bases separating them. The CDR3 runs to 15 residues. DNA for the CDR3: TGTGCCAGAAGCCAAAACCCGGGAGTAATCGATGGCTACACCTTC. Translated: CARSQNPGVIDGYTF.

In nucleotides, the CDR3 is TGTGCCAGCAGCTTGGCCAGGACAGGGAACACCGGGGAGCTGTTTTTT. The encoded protein is CASSLARTGNTGELFF. The J gene is TRBJ2-2, the V gene TRBV5-5, with 7 positions matching TRBD1. Germline assignment: CDR1 SGHKS and CDR2 YYEKEE (reference sequence). J gave up 1 base and V 0 bases, and 3 bases lay outside the gene matches. This CDR3 region has 16 residues.

The chain is built from TRBV7-3 and TRBJ2-7; the D gene is possibly TRBD2 (7 bases). The CDR3 is 16 residues long. V lost 0 bases and J lost 5, with 17 bases in between. Germline V lookup: CDR1 SGHTA, CDR2 FQGTGA. CDR3 residues: CASSLTIGGGPHEQYF. The CDR3 region has the DNA TGTGCCAGCAGCTTAACGATTGGGGGGGGCCCACACGAGCAGTACTTC.

V usage is TRBV18 and J usage is TRBJ1-5; 8 bases are a match to TRBD1. Trimming at V came to 5 bases and at J to 6 bases, leaving 9 bases not matched to a gene. The CDR3 is 15 amino acids. The germline V gene encodes CDR1 KGHSH and CDR2 LQKENI. CDR3 loop: CASSSQGAGSQPQHF. The CDR3 nucleotides are TGTGCCAGCTCATCCCAGGGGGCGGGTAGTCAGCCCCAGCATTTT. Based on the CDR3 plus reference TRBV18 and TRBJ1-5, the full variable domain is NAGVMQNPRHLVRRRGQEARLRCSPMKGHSHVYWYRQLPEEGLKFMVYLQKENIIDESGMPKERFSAEFPKEGPSILRIQQVVRGDSAAYFCASSSQGAGSQPQHFGDGTRLSIL.

This clone was seen a single time. This chain connects TRBV7-9 to TRBJ2-2, with D tentatively TRBD2 (7 bases). Germline values: CDR1 SEHNR, CDR2 FQNEAQ (reference sequence). V lost 5 bases, J lost 1 base, and 17 bases lay in between. The CDR3 has 17 residues. The CDR3 DNA follows: TGTGCCAGCAGCGGTCTTGGGGGGGGACAGAACACCGGGGAGCTGTTTTTT. Translating gives CASSGLGGGQNTGELFF.

This clone has a single count. The CDR3 DNA is TGTGCCACCAGCAGACCCGGTTTGCAGGGGGACCGCCTCGGCTACACCTTC. Protein: CATSRPGLQGDRLGYTF. V and J are TRBV15 and TRBJ1-2, with 7 nucleotides matching TRBD1. CDR1 LNHNV and CDR2 YYDKDF come from the germline V gene (reference sequence). The CDR3 is 17 amino acids. V was pared by 2 bases and J by 8 bases, with 17 bases of the junction left unmatched.

The chain has TRBV7-9 and TRBJ2-3, with a weak D call TRBD2 (6 bases). V was cut by 5 bases and J by 6 bases, with 15 bases left in between. The CDR3 runs 14 residues. Germline values: CDR1 SEHNR, CDR2 FQNEAQ (reference sequence). CDR3 sequence (DNA): TGTGCCAGCAGCAGCGGGCCTGGGGGGGATACGCAGTATTTT. Translated: CASSSGPGGDTQYF.